The TCR beta chain under discussion was sequenced for a study of OX40 agonist ivuxolimab in advanced cancers. The CDR3 is made up of 13 amino acids. Per the germline V gene, CDR1 is MDHEN and CDR2 is SYDVKM. Trimming stripped 1 base from V and 6 bases from J, with 10 bases between. TCRdb's copy holds only in-frame clones and misses some; the assay was immunoSEQ multiplex PCR. The table lists approximately 14,000 clones, 91% of them singletons. The TCR was taken from an adult with an advanced solid tumor such as melanoma, head and neck, liver or kidney cancer. The rearrangement joins TRBV28 to TRBJ2-7; weak D call: TRBD2 (5 bases). The sequences come from CD4+ or CD8+ T cells sorted from blood, collected in a trial of the OX40 agonist ivuxolimab. The CDR3 loop is CASSLLASGEQYF. Here the CDR3 DNA reads TGTGCCAGCAGTTTATTAGCCAGCGGCGAGCAGTACTTC.